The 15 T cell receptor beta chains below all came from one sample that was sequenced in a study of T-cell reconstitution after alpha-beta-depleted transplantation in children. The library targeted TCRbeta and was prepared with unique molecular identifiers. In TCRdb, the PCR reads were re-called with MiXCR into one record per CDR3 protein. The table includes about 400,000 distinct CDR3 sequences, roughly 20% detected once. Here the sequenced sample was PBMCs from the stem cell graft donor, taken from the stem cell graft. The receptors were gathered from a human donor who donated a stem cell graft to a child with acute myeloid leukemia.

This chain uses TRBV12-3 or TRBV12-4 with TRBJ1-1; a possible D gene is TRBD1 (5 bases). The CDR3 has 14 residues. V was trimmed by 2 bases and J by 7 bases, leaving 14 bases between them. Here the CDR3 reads CASSLSLGTGEAFF. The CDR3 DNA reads TGTGCCAGCAGTTTATCTCTGGGGACGGGTGAAGCTTTCTTT.

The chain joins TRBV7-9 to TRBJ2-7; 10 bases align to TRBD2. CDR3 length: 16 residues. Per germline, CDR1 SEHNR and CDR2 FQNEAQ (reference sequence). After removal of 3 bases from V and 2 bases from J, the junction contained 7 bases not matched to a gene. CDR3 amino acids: CASSFGRTSGAYEQYF. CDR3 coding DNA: TGTGCCAGCAGCTTCGGAAGGACTAGCGGTGCCTACGAGCAGTACTTC. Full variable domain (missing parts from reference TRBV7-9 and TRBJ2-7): DTGVSQNPRHKITKRGQNVTFRCDPISEHNRLYWYRQTLGQGPEFLTYFQNEAQLEKSRLLSDRFSAERPKGSFSTLEIQRTEQGDSAMYLCASSFGRTSGAYEQYFGPGTRLTVT.

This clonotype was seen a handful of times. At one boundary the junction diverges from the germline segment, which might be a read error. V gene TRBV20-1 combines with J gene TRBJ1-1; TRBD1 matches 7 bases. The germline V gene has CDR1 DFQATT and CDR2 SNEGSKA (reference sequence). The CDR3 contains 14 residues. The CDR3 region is CSARADRKNSEAFF. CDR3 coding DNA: TGCAGTGCTAGAGCGGACAGGAAAAACAGTGAAGCTTTCTTT.

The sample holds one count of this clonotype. The CDR3 bases are TGTGCCAGCAGGCAGGGAGCGAACGGCGAGCAGTACTTC. Its protein is CASRQGANGEQYF. This chain links TRBV25-1 with TRBJ2-7; D may correspond to TRBD1 or TRBD2 (5 bases each). The CDR3 spans 13 residues. CDR1 is MGHDK and CDR2 is SYGVNS in the germline V gene. Trimming removed 6 bases from V and 6 bases from J, with 15 bases in between.

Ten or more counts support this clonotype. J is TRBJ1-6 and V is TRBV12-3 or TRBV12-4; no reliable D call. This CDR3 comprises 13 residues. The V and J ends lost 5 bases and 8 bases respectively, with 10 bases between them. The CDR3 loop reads CASSGPPDSPLHF. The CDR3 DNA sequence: TGTGCCAGCAGTGGACCCCCGGATTCACCCCTCCACTTT.

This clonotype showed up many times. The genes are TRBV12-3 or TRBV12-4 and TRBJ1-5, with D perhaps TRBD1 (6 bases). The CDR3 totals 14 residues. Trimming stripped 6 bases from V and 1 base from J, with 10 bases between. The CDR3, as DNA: TGTGCCAGCAGCCTTGGACAGAGCAATCAGCCCCAGCATTTT. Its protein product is CASSLGQSNQPQHF.

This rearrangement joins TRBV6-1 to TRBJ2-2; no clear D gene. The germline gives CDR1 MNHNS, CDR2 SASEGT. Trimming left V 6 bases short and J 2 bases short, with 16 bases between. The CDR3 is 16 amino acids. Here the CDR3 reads CASSLDSVANTGELFF. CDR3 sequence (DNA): TGTGCCAGCAGCCTTGACTCGGTAGCAAACACCGGGGAGCTGTTTTTT.

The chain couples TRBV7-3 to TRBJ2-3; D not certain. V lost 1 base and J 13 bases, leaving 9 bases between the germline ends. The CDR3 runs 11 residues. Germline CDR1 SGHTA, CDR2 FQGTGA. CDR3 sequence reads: CASSLMGREYF. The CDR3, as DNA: TGTGCCAGCAGCTTAATGGGAAGGGAGTATTTT.

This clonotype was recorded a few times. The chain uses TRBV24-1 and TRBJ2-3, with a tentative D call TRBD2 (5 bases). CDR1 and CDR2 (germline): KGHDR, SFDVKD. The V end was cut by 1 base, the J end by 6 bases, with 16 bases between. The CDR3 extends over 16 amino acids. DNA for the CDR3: TGTGCCACCAGTGATTTCCGGAGGAGTAGCGTCGATACGCAGTATTTT. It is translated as CATSDFRRSSVDTQYF.

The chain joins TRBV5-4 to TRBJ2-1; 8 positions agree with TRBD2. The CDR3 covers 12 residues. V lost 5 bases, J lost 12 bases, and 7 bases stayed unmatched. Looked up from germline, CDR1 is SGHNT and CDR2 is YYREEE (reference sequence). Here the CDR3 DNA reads TGTGCCAGCAGTTTTAGGACTAGCAGGCAGTTCTTC. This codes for CASSFRTSRQFF.

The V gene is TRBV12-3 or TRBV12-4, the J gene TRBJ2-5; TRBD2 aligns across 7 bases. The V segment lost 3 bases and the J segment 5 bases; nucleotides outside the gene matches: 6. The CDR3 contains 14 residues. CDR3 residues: CASSFWEGGETQYF. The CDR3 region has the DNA TGTGCCAGCAGTTTCTGGGAGGGTGGGGAGACCCAGTACTTC.

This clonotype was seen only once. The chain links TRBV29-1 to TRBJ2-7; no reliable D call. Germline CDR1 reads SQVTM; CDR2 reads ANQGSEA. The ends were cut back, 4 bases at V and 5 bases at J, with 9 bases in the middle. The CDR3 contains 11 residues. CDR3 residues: CSVVSKDEQYF. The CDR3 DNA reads TGCAGCGTTGTGTCGAAGGACGAGCAGTACTTC.

In nucleotides, the CDR3 is TGTGCCAGCAGTCGGGACTACGGGGAGACCCAGTACTTC. The encoded protein is CASSRDYGETQYF. The chain couples TRBV25-1 to TRBJ2-5; 7 bases match TRBD2. The CDR3 extends over 13 amino acids. Per the germline V gene, CDR1 is MGHDK and CDR2 is SYGVNS. V lost 5 bases and J lost 5; bases outside the gene matches: 5.

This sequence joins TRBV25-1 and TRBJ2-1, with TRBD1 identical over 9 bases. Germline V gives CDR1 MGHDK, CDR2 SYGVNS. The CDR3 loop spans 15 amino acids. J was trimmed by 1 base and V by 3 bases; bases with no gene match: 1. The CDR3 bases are TGTGCCAGCAGTGACGGACAGGGGTCCTACAATGAGCAGTTCTTC. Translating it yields CASSDGQGSYNEQFF.

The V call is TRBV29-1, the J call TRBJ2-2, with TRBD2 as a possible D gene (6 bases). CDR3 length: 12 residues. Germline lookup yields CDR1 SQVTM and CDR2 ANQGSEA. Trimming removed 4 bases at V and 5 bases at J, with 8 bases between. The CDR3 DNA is TGCAGCGTTGGAGCGGGTACCGGGGAGCTGTTTTTT. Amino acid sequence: CSVGAGTGELFF.